The 3 T cell receptor beta chains reported below all come from one sample, sequenced in a study of a mutant IDH1 vaccine in newly diagnosed glioma (dated by TCRdb to the early 2020s). Libraries were built with the immunoSEQ multiplex PCR assay. Entries here come from immuneACCESS through TCRdb and include only in-frame sequences with V and J called. Some clones fail to appear in such tables; in the studies checked, an unresolved V gene covers under half of the shortfall, and the cause of the remainder is unknown. The sample table contains around 100,000 clones; only one count was recorded for approximately 87% of them. The top ten clones comprise under 0.8% of the sample. Which antigens these TCRs recognize remains unknown. The time point label of this sample denotes: week 11, during vaccination. Every vaccine dose consisted of 300 ug of a 20-mer mutant IDH1 peptide in Montanide, administered subcutaneously together with topical imiquimod.

This specimen was PBMCs, taken from a glioma patient whose treatment included an IDH1 peptide vaccine. These TCRs come from a woman aged 45 to 65 with glioma.

This clone has only one observation. A read error may produce the germline difference seen at one junction end. The chain links TRBV10-3 to TRBJ1-5; 9 bases match TRBD1. Germline CDR1 ENHRY, CDR2 SYGVKD. This CDR3 has 16 amino acids. The DNA for the CDR3 is TGTGCCATCAGTGAGTCGAAAACAGGGGGCAAACAGCCCCAGCATTTT. Encoded protein: CAISESKTGGKQPQHF.

This sequence joins TRBV7-9 and TRBJ1-6; perhaps TRBD1 as D (6 bases). Germline-derived CDR1 and CDR2 are SEHNR and FQNEAQ (reference sequence). With 7 bases removed from V and 8 bases from J, the gap between germline ends came to 15 bases. The CDR3 length is 14 residues. CDR3 nucleotide sequence: TGTGCCAGCATGGGGGCAGGGGCAGATTCACCCCTCCACTTT. It is translated as CASMGAGADSPLHF.

The chain employs TRBV7-3 and TRBJ2-5; no clear D. The CDR3 is 13 residues long. V lost 2 bases to trimming and J lost 5 bases, with 9 bases between them. From germline, CDR1 is SGHTA and CDR2 FQGTGA. CDR3 in amino acids: CASSLETWETQYF. DNA for the CDR3: TGTGCCAGCAGCTTAGAAACTTGGGAGACCCAGTACTTC. Complete variable domain (other parts from reference TRBV7-3 and TRBJ2-5): GAGVSQTPSNKVTEKGKYVELRCDPISGHTALYWYRQSLGQGPEFLIYFQGTGAADDSGLPNDRFFAVRPEGSVSTLKIQRTERGDSAVYLCASSLETWETQYFGPGTRLLVL.